This TCR beta chain came from a study of T-cell reconstitution after alpha-beta-depleted transplantation in children. A TCRbeta library incorporating unique molecular identifiers was prepared. TCRdb re-analysed the PCR reads in MiXCR, keeping a single row per CDR3 protein. The sample records 95,000 to 150,000 distinct CDR3 sequences, 20% to 25% being singletons. Findings and caveats of the study: Some patients owed their high day-60 TCRbeta diversity to surviving recipient T cells and thymic progenitors. T-cell counts and diversity were attributed mostly to newly produced T cells one year after transplant. Reportedly, alpha-beta T cells present about two months post-transplant originated from several hundred expanded clones of graft origin.

This clonotype came up many times. Its antigen is currently unknown. The CDR3 runs to 14 residues. The germline V and J ends were trimmed by 7 bases and 1 base, with 12 bases remaining between them. The rearrangement links TRBV12-3 or TRBV12-4 to TRBJ2-3; D gene ambiguous. The clonotype was recovered from a male patient aged 2 to 10 who had a stem cell transplant for chronic granulomatous disease, so the T cells may come from the graft donor. Sequences were derived from PBMCs, mostly from graft donor cells, sampled 180 days after TCRalphabeta/CD19-depleted stem cell transplant. The CDR3 sequence: CASKARGGTDTQYF. The CDR3 coding sequence is TGTGCCAGCAAGGCTAGAGGCGGCACAGATACGCAGTATTTT.